Here is one TCR beta chain with its context. The data derive from a study of T-cell reconstitution after alpha-beta-depleted transplantation in children. Germline CDR1 reads SGHVS; CDR2 reads FNYEAQ. V lost 3 bases to trimming and J lost 2 bases, with 15 bases between them. The CDR3 is 16 residues long. Unique molecular identifiers were used in preparing the TCRbeta library. One entry per CDR3 protein results from TCRdb running MiXCR on the PCR reads. The sample contains 250,000 or so distinct CDR3 sequences, 20% to 30% of which appear only once. Sequenced here: PBMCs, mostly from graft donor cells, sampled 360 days after TCRalphabeta/CD19-depleted stem cell transplant. The chain uses TRBV7-6 and TRBJ2-3; perhaps TRBD2 as D (6 bases). The origin of this receptor is a female patient between 2 and 15 years old who had a stem cell transplant for congenital amegakaryocytic thrombocytopenia, so the T cells may come from the graft donor. The CDR3 bases are TGTGCCAGCAGCTTGGGGGGTACGGGGATCACAGATACGCAGTATTTT. It specifies CASSLGGTGITDTQYF.